The T cell receptor (beta chain) described here comes from a study of cytomegalovirus exposure and HLA in healthy donors (dated by TCRdb to 2017 to 2019). About the full investigation: According to an earlier analysis of several hundred of the donors, some 170 million T cells yielded roughly 110 million unique TCR beta sequences and approximately 300 Gb of sequence data. Approximately 310 gigabases of sequencing data and 75 million to 85 million unique TCR sequences made up an early release that covered about 640 HLA-typed donors. Among the approximately 420 genotyped donors, 75% to 90% belonged to the genetic ancestry cluster associated with self-reported Caucasian donors. The study aimed to test whether signatures of past pathogen exposure could be identified by cataloging public T cell receptors. The T cell repertoires of roughly 660 subjects were profiled by immunosequencing and related to cytomegalovirus serostatus. Besides the first cohort of roughly 700 subjects, a separate validation cohort made up of over 100 different subjects was used. To predict cytomegalovirus infection status, the study combined high-throughput TCR immunosequencing, statistical association of individual TCRs with disease status, and machine learning. A later analysis re-examined previously published TCR beta repertoires from roughly 720 donors and added high-resolution HLA genotyping to investigate patterns of TCR occurrence. Rather than using new phenotypic data, the later analysis identified candidate immune exposures from TCR beta sequences and from how often those sequences occurred across donors. In an earlier analysis of 550 to 700 of the donors, high-throughput TCR beta sequencing was used to judge whether each TCR beta V gene segment behaved as functional or pseudogenic. Donor age, sex, ethnicity and CMV serostatus were compiled together with the repertoire data. A later genetic analysis took genome-wide SNP genotypes for about 55% of the roughly 670 donors and used that subset as a discovery cohort. Every repertoire in the discovery cohort had been generated on one and the same sequencing platform. HLA typing included class I and class II loci at four-digit resolution. Typing coverage differed by locus: A, B, C, DRB1 and DQB1 were typed in roughly 629-630 donors, DQA1 in approximately 520, DPA1 in 600 to 610, and DPB1 in 400 to 490. Because of strong linkage in the cohort, a handful of DR-DQ haplotypes were treated as single units for association and clustering. On average, around 240,000 unique TCR beta nucleotide sequences were sequenced per donor among 398 genotyped donors of the cohort, with 15% to 20% of those sequences being non-productive. Broader findings and caveats from the paper: The authors suggested that the approach could potentially be extended to other disease states and immunological phenotypes. In a later analysis, HLA-associated TCR beta chains showed more clonal expansion and lower generation probabilities than non-associated chains that were equally common. At a false discovery rate of 0.05, a later analysis linked 16,000 or so TCR beta sequences to specific HLA alleles. A further reported finding was that TCR beta sequences accurately predicted the HLA-A and HLA-B alleles for most subjects in the first cohort. According to a later analysis, most CMV-associated TCR beta chains appeared to be HLA-restricted, and the HLA associations seemed to be driven largely by CMV exposure. This cohort had only TCR beta chains sequenced, and the lack of alpha or paired-chain data limited which features could be detected. The only immune exposure information available for the cohort was CMV serostatus. Because counts were too low, some 17 rarely observed V segments, including chromosome 9 orphons, were excluded from the earlier analysis of roughly 580 of the donors. Strong co-occurrence of HLA alleles, especially DR and DQ, made assigning TCR associations to individual alleles difficult. In vitro tests confirmed that a few of the cytomegalovirus-associated TCR beta chains recognize cytomegalovirus antigens. In a later genetic analysis, a missense DCLRE1C variant was associated with V-gene and J-gene trimming of TCR beta chains, and the association was replicated in an independent cohort. Across donors, most TCR sequences were observed very rarely, whereas some public TCRs were present in many individuals. In a later analysis, several top co-occurrence clusters were reported to appear linked to parvovirus B19, influenza, CMV and Epstein-Barr virus. The study gave a list of under 200 TCR beta chains associated with cytomegalovirus. Compared with the 666-donor mean, donors in an Asian-associated ancestry cluster had fewer N-insertions in productive TCRs, according to a later genetic analysis. In an earlier analysis of fewer than 750 of the donors, most TCR beta V segments were observed in productive rearrangements about 90% or about 30% of the time, broadly matching IMGT annotations. Correlated functional status among segregating V segments might reflect linkage disequilibrium, but an unknown experimental factor could not be ruled out. A later analysis found that TCR association rates varied across HLA loci, with DRB1 alleles showing the most associated TCRs and HLA-C alleles the fewest. Roughly uniform sequencing depth across donors was assumed in presence/absence analyses, although this assumption may not hold. A group of highly shared sequence variants was considered likely to be a technical artifact of the sequencing pipeline. The classifier was reported to diagnose cytomegalovirus status with high specificity and sensitivity in both the original and validation cohorts. Because HLA typing was missing for some donors at each locus, association tests included only the typed subset.

In its sample, this clone was seen a few times. The antigen it binds to is not known. Base qualities are not at hand, and no much larger clone is one base apart. The cohort was made up of 666 healthy bone marrow donors. At the time of sampling, all cohort members were nominally healthy, though unrecorded immune exposures were likely present. The donor was CMV seronegative and was included in the group of a few hundred seronegative cohort members. Each donor provided a peripheral blood sample, and peripheral blood mononuclear cells were used for TCR beta sequencing. Genomic DNA extraction from the blood cell samples was performed with the Qiagen DNeasy Blood Extraction Kit. The receptor library was made with the immunoSEQ multiplex PCR assay. For the multiplex PCR, a mixture combining 60 forward primers for TCR Vbeta segments and 13 reverse primers for TCR Jbeta segments was used. Amplification of the CDR3 region of rearranged TCR beta genes was performed with a multiplex PCR assay on genomic DNA. The amplified TCR beta libraries were sequenced on the Illumina HiSeq System as 87-base-pair reads. Per the source publication's procedure: In a later analysis, tens of millions of unique TCR beta chains were counted across the 650 to 750 repertoires, and around 11 million of these chains were shared by at least two donors. To remove PCR and sequencing errors, raw reads were error-corrected and collapsed into unique sequences using a nearest-neighbor algorithm that merged closely related sequences. CDR3 sequences were aligned to IMGT reference sequences to assign V, D and J gene segments. For a sequence to be retained, a match of at least six nucleotides to both a V gene segment and a J gene segment was required. A rearrangement counted as productive if the CDR3 had no stop codons and remained in frame with V and J, and every other rearrangement counted as non-productive. Following IMGT convention, CDR3 was defined as the stretch from the second conserved V-encoded cysteine to the conserved J-encoded phenylalanine. In an earlier analysis of more than 550 of the donors, sequences lacking an unambiguous match to a single V gene segment were excluded. An earlier analysis of 550 to 650 of the donors classified V segments as functional when productive rearrangements were above 56.7% and as segregating when the standard deviation between donors was above 5%. A statistical classification framework was developed to diagnose cytomegalovirus status using the catalog of TCR beta chain sequences. V and J gene assignment, in a later analysis, came from comparing TCR nucleotide sequences with IMGT/GENE-DB human TR gene sequences. The TCRdist pipeline was used in a later analysis to assign CDR3 sequences and most-parsimonious VDJ recombination scenarios. In a later analysis, every TCR beta chain was defined by the combination of its CDR3 amino acid sequence and its V-gene family, and reads without a unique V-gene family were dropped. As a way to deal with suspected cross-contamination and a sequencing artifact, a later analysis dropped approximately 590 nucleotide sequences that were highly shared and had low generation probability. In a later analysis, a clonal expansion index for each public chain was calculated from normalized within-repertoire ranks of inferred template counts. In a later analysis, generation probabilities were computed using a VDJ recombination model fitted to out-of-frame rearrangements, and the results were checked against IGoR. Hypergeometric tests were used in a later analysis to score TCR-TCR, TCR-HLA and TCR-CMV co-occurrence, with a repertoire-size bias correction applied to the TCR pairs. In a later analysis, false discovery rates were estimated by permuting HLA or CMV assignments 20 times. In a later analysis, co-occurring TCRs were grouped using DBSCAN, and TCRdist sequence similarity was added for clustering within HLA-allele-positive subsets. For co-occurrence clustering, repertoires with fewer than 30,000 or more than 120,000 public chains were excluded, along with roughly 5 repertoires with anomalous nucleotide sharing. TCRdb took this table from immuneACCESS and kept in-frame rearrangements with V and J called. Such tables lack part of the clones; where checked against another copy, unresolved V genes explain under half of the gap, and the rest is unexplained. V, J and clone size were drawn from that table, and D and trimming were deduced from the DNA. This sample lists approximately 180,000 clones; around 80% were detected once. The ten largest clones add up to roughly 1.6% of the sample.

The sequence came from a young woman in good health and CMV-seronegative. Sequences were obtained from PBMCs.

The CDR3 region has the sequence CASSQENRDTEAFF. The nucleotide sequence is TGTGCCAGCAGCCAGGAAAACAGGGACACTGAAGCTTTCTTT. The rearrangement joined TRBV4-2 to TRBJ1-1; a tentative D match to TRBD1 spans 6 bases. The junction shows trimming of 3 bases on V and 3 bases on J, plus 11 bases between the germline ends. The CDR1 and CDR2 encoded by the germline V gene are LGHNA and YNFKEQ. The CDR3 has 14 amino acids, counting the end cysteine and phenylalanine. The CDR3 DNA has 42 bases and is translated from base 1.